This T cell receptor (beta chain) was captured in a study of blood T cell repertoires in COVID-19. Overall study context: Both acute and convalescent COVID-19 samples were obtained from the United States, Italy and Spain.

The authors' processing: Estimation of nucleated cell counts relied on the amplification of reference gene primers. Assay: immunoSEQ multiplex PCR; the TCRdb copy retains only in-frame clones and omits some. The D gene and trimming were derived from the DNA, and the V and J assignments and clone size from that table. The sample contains under 300,000 clones, roughly nine tenths of which appear only once. The CDR3 is 13 amino acids. Trimming took 7 bases from V and 1 from J; bases not matched to a gene: 4. Looked up from germline, CDR1 is MDHEN and CDR2 is SYDVKM. Input material: peripheral blood. J is TRBJ2-7 and V is TRBV28, with 7 bases matching TRBD1. This TCR was recovered from a woman in her thirties or forties who had recovered from COVID-19. This chain's CDR3 is CASTGQSSYEQYF. In DNA, the CDR3 is TGTGCCAGCACGGGACAGTCTTCCTACGAGCAGTACTTC.